One and the same sample provided the 25 T cell receptor beta chains below, sequenced in a study of blood T cells in healthy people across ages (dated by TCRdb to the mid-2010s). Receptor amplification or capture employed 5' RACE. Data came from an Illumina HiSeq 2500. A second PCR of about 6 to 11 cycles was performed with a sample-barcoded 5' primer and a J-beta primer mix. TCRdb handled the public reads itself, with Q25 trimming in fastp and clone calling in MiXCR, and kept productive beta chains. Every CDR3 protein is listed once, alongside the most common genes and DNA of its rows. The sample table holds roughly 1.5 million distinct CDR3 sequences, of which approximately 43% were seen once. Over 3.5% of the sample is taken by the ten largest. The sample was blood. These receptors were collected from a woman younger than 35 in good health.

J is TRBJ2-7 and V is TRBV7-9, with D perhaps matching TRBD1 (6 bases). TRBJ2-5 explains the end of the DNA better; the J call may be wrong. This CDR3 spans 12 amino acids. The V gene's germline CDR1 is SEHNR and CDR2 FQNEAQ (reference sequence). Here the CDR3 reads CAGSQGMKTQYF. As DNA, the CDR3 is TGTGCCGGGTCCCAGGGGATGAAGACCCAGTACTTC.

This clonotype was observed a single time. This chain uses TRBV7-9 with TRBJ1-1, with D tentatively TRBD1 (6 bases). The V gene lost 5 bases and the J gene lost 4 bases, with 17 bases spanning the gap. The CDR3 totals 15 residues. Germline-derived CDR1 and CDR2 are SEHNR and FQNEAQ (reference sequence). The CDR3 reads CASSPSPPRGTEAFF. The CDR3 DNA sequence: TGTGCCAGCAGCCCCTCTCCCCCCAGGGGCACTGAAGCTTTCTTT.

This chain connects TRBV11-2 to TRBJ2-1, with TRBD2 as a possible D gene (5 bases). From germline, CDR1 is SGHAT and CDR2 FQNNGV. Trimming cost V 0 bases and J 1 base, with 10 bases left between them. The CDR3 loop spans 16 amino acids. This chain's CDR3 is CASSLETGRSYNEQFF. CDR3 in DNA: TGTGCCAGCAGCTTAGAGACGGGGAGATCCTACAATGAGCAGTTCTTC.

The rearrangement links TRBV20-1 to TRBJ1-5; D might be TRBD1 (5 bases). The germline gives CDR1 DFQATT, CDR2 SNEGSKA (reference sequence). This CDR3 spans 18 amino acids. Trimming pared 4 bases from V and 3 bases from J, leaving 25 bases between. The CDR3 loop is CSATPKKAGPRDNQPQHF. In DNA, the CDR3 is TGCAGTGCTACGCCCAAAAAGGCGGGGCCACGGGACAATCAGCCCCAGCATTTT.

This clonotype has more than one count but fewer than ten. The V gene is TRBV29-1, the J gene TRBJ2-7; 10 nucleotides line up with TRBD2. The germline V gene encodes CDR1 SQVTM and CDR2 ANQGSEA. V was pared by 4 bases and J by 4 bases, with 10 bases of the junction left unmatched. The CDR3 sequence is 15 residues long. As DNA, the CDR3 is TGCAGCGTTGTCAGCCTAGCGGGAGCAGGATACGAGCAGTACTTC. Its protein product is CSVVSLAGAGYEQYF.

Only one count was recorded for this clonotype. Compared with germline, one end of the junction differs, possibly owing to a read error. The rearrangement links TRBV12-3 or TRBV12-4 to TRBJ2-1, with 13 bases fitting TRBD2. The CDR3 contains 15 residues. CDR3 sequence reads: CASTTRTSGSNGQFF. CDR3 bases: TGTGCCAGCACTACTAGGACTAGCGGGAGCAATGGGCAGTTCTTC.

V gene TRBV10-3 combines with J gene TRBJ2-2; D is tentatively TRBD1 or TRBD2 (5 bases each). CDR3 size: 16 residues. The germline CDR1 and CDR2 sequences are ENHRY and SYGVKD. Trimming cost V 7 bases and J 0 bases, with 15 bases left between them. The CDR3 nucleotides read TGTGCCATCATGGGACGGACGGGACCGAACACCGGGGAGCTGTTTTTT. It codes for CAIMGRTGPNTGELFF.

The count of this clonotype is one. The genes are TRBV7-2 and TRBJ1-5, with a tentative D call TRBD1 (5 bases). Per germline, CDR1 SGHTA and CDR2 FQGNSA. Trimming removed 0 bases from V and 5 bases from J, with 8 bases in between. This CDR3 is 14 amino acids long. The CDR3 reads CASSLARTHQPQHF. Written as DNA, the CDR3 is TGTGCCAGCAGCTTAGCGAGGACACATCAGCCCCAGCATTTT.

The table lists this clonotype with a few counts. The chain employs TRBV7-2 and TRBJ2-1; perhaps TRBD2 as D (6 bases). The CDR3 extends over 14 amino acids. Trimming removed 5 bases at V and 6 bases at J, with 14 bases between. Per the germline V gene, CDR1 is SGHTA and CDR2 is FQGNSA. The CDR3 loop reads CASSTGLSINEQFF. For the CDR3, the DNA is TGTGCCAGCAGCACGGGACTCAGCATCAATGAGCAGTTCTTC.

The chain couples TRBV7-9 to TRBJ1-5; D uncertain. Germline CDR1 reads SEHNR; CDR2 reads FQNEAQ (reference sequence). Trimming shortened V by 5 bases and J by 1 base, and 9 bases separated the two germline ends. This CDR3 spans 14 amino acids. DNA of the CDR3: TGTGCCAGCAGCGTAGTGGGCAGCAATCAGCCCCAGCATTTT. Translation: CASSVVGSNQPQHF.

The chain is built from TRBV4-3 and TRBJ1-2; 7 nucleotides match TRBD1. This CDR3 is built from 16 residues. From germline, CDR1 is LGHNA and CDR2 YSLEER. Losses at the gene ends were 2 bases for V and 2 bases for J; bases not matched to a gene: 8. The CDR3 loop reads CASSQQGDLPNYGYTF. The CDR3 DNA reads TGCGCCAGCAGCCAACAGGGGGACCTACCCAACTATGGCTACACCTTC.

J is TRBJ1-1 and V is TRBV15, with D perhaps matching TRBD1 (6 bases). V lost 0 bases and J lost 1, with 9 bases in between. Germline V gene data show CDR1 as LNHNV and CDR2 as YYDKDF (reference sequence). There are 15 residues in the CDR3. The CDR3 sequence is CATSRDQTGNTEAFF. The CDR3 region has the DNA TGTGCCACCAGCAGAGATCAGACAGGGAACACTGAAGCTTTCTTT.

The genes are TRBV9 and TRBJ2-7; TRBD2 agrees at 7 bases. The CDR3 has 15 residues. Germline V gene lookup returns CDR1 SGDLS and CDR2 YYNGEE. V gave up 0 bases and J gave up 2 bases; unmatched junction bases: 5. CDR3 amino acids: CASSVVASGPYEQYF. CDR3 DNA sequence: TGTGCCAGCAGCGTAGTGGCTAGCGGACCCTACGAGCAGTACTTC.

This clonotype has just a few counts. V gene TRBV9 combines with J gene TRBJ2-5, with 7 bases fitting TRBD2. The germline gives CDR1 SGDLS, CDR2 YYNGEE. V shed 0 bases and J 7 bases; nucleotides not matched to a gene: 6. The CDR3 totals 14 residues. The CDR3 sequence: CASSVAPTGGTQYF. CDR3 DNA sequence: TGTGCCAGCAGCGTAGCCCCAACGGGAGGGACCCAGTACTTC.

This chain links TRBV19 with TRBJ2-3; D not certain. The CDR3 covers 13 residues. Germline V gives CDR1 LNHDA, CDR2 SQIVND (reference sequence). Trimming pared 5 bases from V and 4 bases from J, leaving 10 bases between. The CDR3 loop is CASSERTADTQYF. Here the CDR3 DNA reads TGTGCCAGTAGTGAACGGACGGCAGATACGCAGTATTTT.

This clonotype has at least ten counts. The chain recombines TRBV29-1 with TRBJ1-1; the match to TRBD1 covers 7 bases. The length of the CDR3 is 14 residues. Germline CDR1 and CDR2: SQVTM and ANQGSEA. The ends lost 0 bases at V and 11 bases at J; junction bases unmatched: 12. CDR3 residues: CSVEDGFFGQAAFF. The CDR3 DNA reads TGCAGCGTTGAAGATGGATTTTTCGGACAGGCGGCTTTCTTT. The full variable domain, completed using reference TRBV29-1 and TRBJ1-1, is SAVISQKPSRDICQRGTSLTIQCQVDSQVTMMFWYRQQPGQSLTLIATANQGSEATYESGFVIDKFPISRPNLTFSTLTVSNMSPEDSSIYLCSVEDGFFGQAAFFGQGTRLTVV.

The rearrangement links TRBV12-3 or TRBV12-4 to TRBJ2-7, with 8 bases identical to TRBD2. This CDR3 is built from 17 residues. V trimming: 2 bases; J trimming: 3 bases; junction bases outside the gene matches: 12. The CDR3, as DNA: TGTGCCAGCAGTTTATCCATGGTAGCGGGGTTATACTACGAGCAGTACTTC. Protein product: CASSLSMVAGLYYEQYF.

V usage is TRBV5-1 and J usage is TRBJ2-7, with 10 bases matching TRBD1. This CDR3 comprises 14 residues. Trimming cost V 4 bases and J 7 bases; bases outside gene matches: 8. Germline V CDR1 and CDR2: SGHRS, YFSETQ. This chain's CDR3 is CASSPTTGGNEQYF. The CDR3 DNA is TGCGCCAGCAGCCCGACGACAGGGGGCAATGAGCAGTACTTC.

This clonotype was picked up a small number of times. The chain combines TRBV6-5 with TRBJ2-7; a possible D gene is TRBD1 (6 bases). This CDR3 spans 12 amino acids. Germline CDR1 reads MNHEY; CDR2 reads SVGAGI. Deletions cut 9 bases from V and 3 bases from J, with 12 bases between. CDR3 sequence: CARGQDGYEQYF. The CDR3 DNA follows: TGTGCCAGGGGACAAGACGGCTACGAGCAGTACTTC.

This rearrangement joins TRBV30 to TRBJ2-5, with TRBD2 as a possible D gene (5 bases). Deletions cut 0 bases from V and 11 bases from J, with 16 bases between. The CDR3 spans 13 residues. The germline CDR1 and CDR2 sequences are GTSNPN and SVGIG (reference sequence). The CDR3 sequence is CAWSVGLTSEQYF. As DNA, the CDR3 is TGTGCCTGGAGTGTAGGACTGACCTCGGAGCAGTACTTC.

The CDR3 loop is CSALKSESYEQYF. CDR3 coding DNA: TGCAGTGCCCTAAAGAGCGAATCCTACGAGCAGTACTTC. V gene TRBV20-1 combines with J gene TRBJ2-7; unclear D gene. The CDR3 consists of 13 residues. Trimming removed 6 bases at V and 1 base at J, with 13 bases between. CDR1 DFQATT and CDR2 SNEGSKA come from the germline V gene (reference sequence).

This clonotype appeared once. The chain carries TRBV10-3 and TRBJ2-7; 8 nucleotides line up with TRBD1. The J segment lost 2 bases and the V segment lost 7 bases, leaving 7 bases of the junction unmatched. The CDR3 sequence is 14 residues long. Germline CDR1 reads ENHRY; CDR2 reads SYGVKD. The CDR3 bases are TGTGCCATCACCCCAGGACAGGGAGCCTACGAGCAGTACTTC. Protein sequence: CAITPGQGAYEQYF.

A remark on this clonotype: One end of the junction is discordant with germline, which a read error may explain. The V and J genes are TRBV4-3 and TRBJ2-7; TRBD1 agrees at 8 bases. Per the germline V gene, CDR1 is LGHNA and CDR2 is YSLEER. The CDR3 is 13 residues long. The CDR3 reads CVSSHGQGYEQYF. The CDR3 nucleotides read TGCGTCAGCAGCCACGGACAGGGCTACGAGCAGTACTTC.

V is TRBV3-1 and J is TRBJ2-7; weak D call: TRBD2 (6 bases). Looked up from germline, CDR1 is LGHDT and CDR2 is YNNKEL (reference sequence). V lost 4 bases and J 7 bases, leaving 17 bases between the germline ends. The CDR3 sequence is 14 residues long. The CDR3 sequence is CASSLIRDLTEQYF. Here the CDR3 DNA reads TGTGCCAGCAGCCTTATCCGGGACTTAACTGAGCAGTACTTC.

The chain is built from TRBV7-2 and TRBJ2-3; D remains ambiguous. V was pared by 5 bases and J by 0 bases, with 9 bases between. This CDR3 is 14 amino acids long. Germline loops: CDR1 SGHTA, CDR2 FQGNSA. The CDR3 DNA reads as TGTGCCAGCAGCCCCCCGCCTAGCACAGATACGCAGTATTTT. This encodes CASSPPPSTDTQYF.